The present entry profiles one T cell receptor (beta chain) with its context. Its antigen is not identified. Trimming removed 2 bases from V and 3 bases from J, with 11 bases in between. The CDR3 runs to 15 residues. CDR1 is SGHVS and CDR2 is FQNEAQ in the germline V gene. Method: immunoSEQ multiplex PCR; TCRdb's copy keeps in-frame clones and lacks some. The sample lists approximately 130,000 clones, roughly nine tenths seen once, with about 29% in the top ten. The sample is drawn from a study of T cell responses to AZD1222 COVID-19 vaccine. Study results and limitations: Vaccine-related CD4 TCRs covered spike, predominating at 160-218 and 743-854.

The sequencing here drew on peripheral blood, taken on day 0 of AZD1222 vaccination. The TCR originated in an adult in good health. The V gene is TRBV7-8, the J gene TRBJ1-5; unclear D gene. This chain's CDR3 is CASSLTRRNNQPQHF. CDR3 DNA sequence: TGTGCCAGCAGCTTAACGCGGCGGAACAATCAGCCCCAGCATTTT. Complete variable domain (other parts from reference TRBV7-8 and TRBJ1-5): GAGVSQSPRYKVAKRGQDVALRCDPISGHVSLFWYQQALGQGPEFLTYFQNEAQLDKSGLPSDRFFAERPEGSVSTLKIQRTQQEDSAVYLCASSLTRRNNQPQHFGDGTRLSIL.